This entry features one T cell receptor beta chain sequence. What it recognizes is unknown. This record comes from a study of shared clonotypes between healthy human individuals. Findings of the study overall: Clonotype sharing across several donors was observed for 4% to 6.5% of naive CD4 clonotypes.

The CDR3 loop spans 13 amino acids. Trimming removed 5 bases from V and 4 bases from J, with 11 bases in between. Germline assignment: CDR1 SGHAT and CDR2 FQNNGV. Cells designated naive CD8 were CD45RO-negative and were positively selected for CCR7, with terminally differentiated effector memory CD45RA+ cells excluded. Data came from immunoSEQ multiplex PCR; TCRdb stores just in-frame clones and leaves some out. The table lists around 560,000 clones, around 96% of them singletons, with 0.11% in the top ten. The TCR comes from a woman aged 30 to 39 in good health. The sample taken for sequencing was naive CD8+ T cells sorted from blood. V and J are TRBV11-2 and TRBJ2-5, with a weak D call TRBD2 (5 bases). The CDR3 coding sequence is TGTGCCAGCAGCCGGACTCCACTAGAGACCCAGTACTTC. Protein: CASSRTPLETQYF.